The TCR beta chain under discussion was sequenced for a study of tumor-infiltrating lymphocytes in primary liver carcinoma. For the study at large: Tumors were staged T1-T3 N0M0 and measured about 4.2 to 10 cm across. Each sample had roughly 3.65 to 8 million productive TCRbeta reads regardless of tissue type. The study's findings and limits: Paired tumor-adjacent and tumor-blood samples overlapped less than tumor region pairs did. A small share of top clones, only about 7-24%, was found in all five tumor regions.

The germline gives CDR1 SGHTA, CDR2 FQGNSA. CDR3 length: 13 residues. Trimming left V 3 bases short and J 3 bases short, with 9 bases between. The source material, 20-30 mg of unsorted bulk tissue, was used to co-extract RNA and DNA. The researchers produced TCR beta cDNA from around 500 ng total RNA with a constant-region primer. Libraries of TCR beta came from three nested multiplex PCR rounds with slightly modified ARM-PCR. Researchers ran the first two PCR rounds for about 11 cycles each with TRBV1-TRBV30 forward primers and a C-beta reverse primer. TCRdb analysed the multiplex PCR reads with MiXCR anew, one entry per CDR3 protein. The sample has 100,000 to 150,000 distinct CDR3 sequences; under 65% are singletons. A note on this clonotype: Its antigen is as yet unknown.

The chain couples TRBV7-2 to TRBJ2-7; D is ambiguous. What was sequenced was liver tumor tissue from sampling region 3. Subset reported: tumor region T3, left-lateral pole. This TCR was sampled from a woman aged 60-75 years with primary liver carcinoma and hepatitis B virus infection. CDR3 coding DNA: TGTGCCAGCAGCTTTTCGGAGAGCTACGAGCAGTACTTC. It codes for CASSFSESYEQYF.